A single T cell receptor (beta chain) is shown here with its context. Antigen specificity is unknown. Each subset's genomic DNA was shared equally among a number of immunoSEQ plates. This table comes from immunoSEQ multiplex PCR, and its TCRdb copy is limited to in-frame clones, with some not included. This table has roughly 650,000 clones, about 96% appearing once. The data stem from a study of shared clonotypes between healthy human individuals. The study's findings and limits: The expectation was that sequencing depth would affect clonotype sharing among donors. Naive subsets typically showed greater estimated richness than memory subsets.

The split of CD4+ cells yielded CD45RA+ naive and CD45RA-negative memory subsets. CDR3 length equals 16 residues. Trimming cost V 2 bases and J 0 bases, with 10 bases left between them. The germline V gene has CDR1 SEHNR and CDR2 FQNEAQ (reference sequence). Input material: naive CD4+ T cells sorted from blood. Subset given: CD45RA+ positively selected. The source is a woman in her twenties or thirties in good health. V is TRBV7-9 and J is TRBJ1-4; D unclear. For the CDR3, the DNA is TGTGCCAGCAGCTTAATGGACGTTGCAACTAATGAAAAACTGTTTTTT. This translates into CASSLMDVATNEKLFF.